The 22 T cell receptor beta chains listed next were all sequenced from one sample in a study of blood T cell repertoires in COVID-19. The repertoire was sequenced with immunoSEQ multiplex PCR; TCRdb's copy has only in-frame clones and lacks some. The sample lists 55,000 to 85,000 clones; 81% were seen once. Material: peripheral blood. The origin of the receptors is a woman between 70 and 85 years old with acute or convalescent COVID-19.

V is TRBV19 and J is TRBJ2-3, with D perhaps matching TRBD1 (5 bases). The CDR3 is 15 amino acids. Per the germline V gene, CDR1 is LNHDA and CDR2 is SQIVND (reference sequence). V was trimmed by 0 bases and J by 7 bases, leaving 14 bases between them. The CDR3 reads CASSIDSGPRNTQYF. For the CDR3, the DNA is TGTGCCAGTAGTATAGATTCAGGGCCCCGAAATACGCAGTATTTT.

A word on this clone: This CDR3 is also generated by other DNA sequences in the sample. This chain connects TRBV19 to TRBJ1-1; 8 bases agree with TRBD1. Per germline, CDR1 LNHDA and CDR2 SQIVND (reference sequence). This CDR3 is 13 amino acids long. Losses at the gene ends were 5 bases for V and 5 bases for J; bases not matched to a gene: 4. CDR3 protein: CASSSTGDTEAFF. CDR3 bases: TGTGCCAGTAGTTCGACAGGGGATACTGAAGCTTTCTTT.

The chain combines TRBV4-1 with TRBJ1-6, with D possibly matching TRBD1 (5 bases). Between the trimmed V and J ends, which lost 0 bases and 4 bases, there was a span of 10 bases. Per the germline V gene, CDR1 is MGHRA and CDR2 is YSYEKL. The CDR3 is 16 amino acids. DNA of the CDR3: TGCGCCAGCAGCCAAGAAACAGGCCGATATAATTCACCCCTCCACTTT. Translating it yields CASSQETGRYNSPLHF.

The CDR3, as DNA: TGTGCCAGCAGCCTACAGACTAGCGGGGGCTACGAGCAGTACTTC. Protein product: CASSLQTSGGYEQYF. This sequence joins TRBV3-1 (or the pseudogene TRBV3-2) and TRBJ2-7; TRBD2 matches at 12 bases. Germline CDR1 is LGHDT and CDR2 is YNNKEL (reference sequence). V was clipped by 4 bases and J by 3 bases; unmatched bases: 4. There are 15 residues in the CDR3.

The chain links TRBV28 to TRBJ1-1, with D possibly matching TRBD1 (5 bases). V was shortened by 3 bases and J by 4 bases, with 12 bases between the two germline ends. CDR1 and CDR2 (germline): MDHEN, SYDVKM. There are 14 residues in the CDR3. The CDR3 here is CASSFVGVGTEAFF. Here the CDR3 DNA reads TGTGCCAGCAGTTTCGTAGGGGTGGGCACTGAAGCTTTCTTT.

V usage is TRBV7-8 and J usage is TRBJ1-3, with TRBD1 as a possible D gene (6 bases). V shed 2 bases and J shed 3 bases, with 14 bases lying between them. This CDR3 spans 16 amino acids. Germline-derived CDR1 and CDR2 are SGHVS and FQNEAQ. As DNA, the CDR3 is TGTGCCAGCAGCTTAAAGAGGGGGATCATTGGAAACACCATATATTTT. Amino acid sequence: CASSLKRGIIGNTIYF.

V usage is TRBV29-1 and J usage is TRBJ1-2; 8 bases are shared with TRBD1. The CDR3 covers 12 residues. Germline loops: CDR1 SQVTM, CDR2 ANQGSEA. Trimming took 6 bases from V and 6 from J; bases not matched to a gene: 6. The chain's CDR3 is CSVPDRGDGYTF. CDR3 sequence (DNA): TGCAGCGTCCCCGACAGGGGTGATGGCTACACCTTC.

This chain uses TRBV4-3 with TRBJ1-1, with D possibly matching TRBD1 (5 bases). The germline CDR1 and CDR2 sequences are LGHNA and YSLEER. This CDR3 is 15 amino acids long. The V and J ends lost 1 base and 5 bases respectively, with 14 bases between them. The CDR3 DNA reads TGCGCCAGCAGCCAAGGACGTATGGGGGGGACTGAAGCTTTCTTT. It codes for CASSQGRMGGTEAFF.

The rearrangement links TRBV3-1 (or the pseudogene TRBV3-2) to TRBJ1-6, with D unresolved. Deletions cut 1 base from V and 7 bases from J, with 8 bases between. The CDR3 covers 14 residues. Germline assignment: CDR1 LGHDT and CDR2 YNNKEL (reference sequence). The chain's CDR3 is CASSQAQTNSPLHF. CDR3 nucleotide sequence: TGTGCCAGCAGCCAAGCACAGACGAATTCACCCCTCCACTTT.

This chain joins TRBV30 and TRBJ1-2, with 9 positions matching TRBD1. The CDR3 is 13 amino acids. The V gene's germline CDR1 is GTSNPN and CDR2 SVGIG (reference sequence). V was clipped by 7 bases and J by 1 base; unmatched bases: 4. The CDR3, as DNA: TGTGCCTACGGACAGGGGTTTAACTATGGCTACACCTTC. Its protein is CAYGQGFNYGYTF. Together with reference TRBV30 and TRBJ1-2, the CDR3 gives the full variable domain: SQTIHQWPATLVQPVGSPLSLECTVEGTSNPNLYWYRQAAGRGLQLLFYSVGIGQISSEVPQNLSASRPQDRQFILSSKKLLLSDSGFYLCAYGQGFNYGYTFGSGTRLTVV.

This clone was counted between two and nine times. The chain joins TRBV5-4 to TRBJ1-2; D gene uncertain. The CDR3 contains 15 residues. The V gene lost 5 bases and the J gene lost 7 bases, with 21 bases spanning the gap. Germline V gives CDR1 SGHNT, CDR2 YYREEE (reference sequence). This CDR3 is CASRSGNSDHPGYTF. In DNA form, the CDR3 reads TGTGCCAGCAGAAGCGGGAACAGTGACCACCCTGGCTACACCTTC. Full variable domain (remainder filled in from reference TRBV5-4 and TRBJ1-2): ETGVTQSPTHLIKTRGQQVTLRCSSQSGHNTVSWYQQALGQGPQFIFQYYREEENGRGNFPPRFSGLQFPNYSSELNVNALELDDSALYLCASRSGNSDHPGYTFGSGTRLTVV.

The J gene is TRBJ2-1, the V gene TRBV5-1; TRBD2 matches at 8 bases. The CDR3 totals 15 residues. V lost 1 base and J lost 9; bases outside the gene matches: 9. The germline gives CDR1 SGHRS, CDR2 YFSETQ. In nucleotides, the CDR3 is TGCGCCAGCAGCTTGTTAGCGGGATTAGTCAGTGAGCAGTTCTTC. This gives the protein CASSLLAGLVSEQFF.

The chain recombines TRBV27 with TRBJ2-3, with 12 nucleotides matching TRBD2. J lost 6 bases, V lost 4 bases, and 2 bases had no gene match. This CDR3 is 14 amino acids long. Germline lookup yields CDR1 MNHEY and CDR2 SMNVEV (reference sequence). The CDR3: CASSYGLAGDTQYF. CDR3 nucleotide sequence: TGTGCCAGCAGTTACGGACTAGCGGGGGATACGCAGTATTTT.

This sequence joins TRBV7-2 and TRBJ2-1, with 12 bases identical to TRBD2. Germline CDR1 and CDR2: SGHTA and FQGNSA. The CDR3 extends over 17 amino acids. The junction had 7 bases not matched to a gene; V was cut back by 3 bases and J by 4 bases. CDR3 protein: CASSLDVLAGGYNEQFF. The CDR3 DNA sequence: TGTGCCAGCAGCTTGGACGTACTAGCGGGAGGATACAATGAGCAGTTCTTC.

The chain has TRBV3-1 (or the pseudogene TRBV3-2) and TRBJ2-3; 9 bases agree with TRBD2. CDR1 is LGHDT and CDR2 is YNNKEL in the germline V gene (reference sequence). The CDR3 covers 16 residues. V dropped 2 bases and J dropped 8; count of bases not matched to a gene: 11. CDR3: CASSQSPSGVVGTQYF. CDR3 coding DNA: TGTGCCAGCAGCCAATCGCCTAGCGGGGTTGTGGGTACGCAGTATTTT.

The chain combines TRBV28 with TRBJ2-3, with 9 positions matching TRBD2. CDR3 length equals 15 residues. J gave up 5 bases and V 6 bases, and 9 bases lay outside the gene matches. The germline CDR1 and CDR2 sequences are MDHEN and SYDVKM. The CDR3 sequence: CASRVAGERVDTQYF. CDR3 nucleotide sequence: TGTGCCAGCAGAGTAGCGGGAGAGAGGGTAGATACGCAGTATTTT.

J is TRBJ2-7 and V is TRBV30; D is unresolved. Trimming left V 1 base short and J 6 bases short, with 10 bases between. From germline, CDR1 is GTSNPN and CDR2 SVGIG (reference sequence). The CDR3 is 12 residues long. Here the CDR3 DNA reads TGTGCCTGGAGTGCGGTCCATTCCGAGCAGTACTTC. Amino acids: CAWSAVHSEQYF.

In this sample, this clone turned up once. The rearrangement links TRBV6-5 to TRBJ2-1; D not resolved. Trimming stripped 10 bases from V and 3 bases from J, with 13 bases between. The CDR3 is 13 residues long. The germline gives CDR1 MNHEY, CDR2 SVGAGI. The CDR3 DNA is TGTGCCACCACAGTACCCCTCTACAATGAGCAGTTCTTC. Translating it yields CATTVPLYNEQFF.

The rearrangement links TRBV28 to TRBJ2-1; D is possibly TRBD2 (6 bases). Trimming left V 11 bases short and J 3 bases short, with 17 bases between. Germline V gene sequence: CDR1 MDHEN, CDR2 SYDVKM. CDR3 size: 14 residues. The CDR3: CAVKRDSRYNEQFF. For the CDR3, the DNA is TGTGCCGTAAAACGGGACTCCCGCTACAATGAGCAGTTCTTC. The entire variable domain, with the rest obtained from reference TRBV28 and TRBJ2-1, is as follows: DVKVTQSSRYLVKRTGEKVFLECVQDMDHENMFWYRQDPGLGLRLIYFSYDVKMKEKGDIPEGYSVSREKKERFSLILESASTNQTSMYLCAVKRDSRYNEQFFGPGTRLTVL.

This clone appeared once. The rearrangement uses TRBV11-2 and TRBJ1-2, with D unclear. Germline CDR1 and CDR2: SGHAT and FQNNGV. Deletions cut 1 base from V and 4 bases from J, with 7 bases between. The CDR3 runs 13 residues. The CDR3 nucleotides read TGTGCCAGCAGCTTAGTTGAGCTCTATGGCTACACCTTC. The encoded protein is CASSLVELYGYTF.

In its sample, this clone was seen once. V is TRBV30 and J is TRBJ2-4; 10 nucleotides agree with TRBD2. This CDR3 region has 15 residues. The J segment lost 7 bases and the V segment lost 2 bases, leaving 8 bases of the junction unmatched. CDR1 is GTSNPN and CDR2 is SVGIG in the germline V gene (reference sequence). CDR3 in DNA: TGTGCCTGGAGTCTGAGCGGGAGGGCCTTTAACATTCAGTACTTC. Protein product: CAWSLSGRAFNIQYF.

CDR3 region: CASSPWPGDYGYTF. The CDR3 coding sequence is TGTGCCAGCAGCCCGTGGCCGGGTGACTATGGCTACACCTTC. The gene calls are TRBV5-6 and TRBJ1-2; D is uncertain. The CDR3 contains 14 residues. Germline assignment: CDR1 SGHDT and CDR2 YYEEEE. The V gene lost 4 bases and the J gene lost 3 bases, with 13 bases spanning the gap.